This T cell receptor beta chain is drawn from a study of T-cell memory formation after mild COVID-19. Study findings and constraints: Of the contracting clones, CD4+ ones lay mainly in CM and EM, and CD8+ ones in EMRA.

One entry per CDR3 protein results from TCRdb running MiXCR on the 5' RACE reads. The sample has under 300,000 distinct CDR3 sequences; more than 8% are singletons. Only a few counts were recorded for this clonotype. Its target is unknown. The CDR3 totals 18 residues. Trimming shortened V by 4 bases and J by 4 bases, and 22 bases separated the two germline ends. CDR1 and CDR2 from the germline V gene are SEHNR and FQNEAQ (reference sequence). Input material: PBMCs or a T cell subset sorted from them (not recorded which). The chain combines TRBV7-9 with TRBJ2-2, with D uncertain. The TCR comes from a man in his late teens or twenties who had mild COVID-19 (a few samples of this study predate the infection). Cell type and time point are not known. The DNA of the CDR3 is TGTGCCAGCAGCTCCCGACCGATGCCAGGTTCCGCCACCGGGGAGCTGTTTTTT. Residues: CASSSRPMPGSATGELFF. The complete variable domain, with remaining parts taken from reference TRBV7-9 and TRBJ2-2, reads DTGVSQNPRHKITKRGQNVTFRCDPISEHNRLYWYRQTLGQGPEFLTYFQNEAQLEKSRLLSDRFSAERPKGSFSTLEIQRTEQGDSAMYLCASSSRPMPGSATGELFFGEGSRLTVL.